This entry features one T cell receptor (beta chain) sequence. Amplification targeted the TCR beta CDR3 regions, with RNA transcripts as the source material. An opening RT-PCR round employed HTBI primers and preceded a second-round multiplex PCR. From the multiplex PCR reads, TCRdb called clonotypes with MiXCR, one entry per CDR3 protein. The profile shows approximately 540,000 distinct CDR3 sequences, just under 40% of them singletons. These data belong to a study of Graves' ophthalmopathy and Graves' hyperthyroidism. The CDR3 extends over 14 amino acids. Germline-derived CDR1 and CDR2 are KGHDR and SFDVKD. J gave up 12 bases and V 9 bases, and 13 bases lay outside the gene matches.

This clonotype was obtained from an adult man with Graves' hyperthyroidism. The rearrangement links TRBV24-1 to TRBJ2-1; 10 nucleotides line up with TRBD2. The sequencing sample was made of peripheral blood or thyroid tissue (not recorded which). In DNA, the CDR3 is TGTGCCACCGGGTCTAGCGGGAGTAGCGATGTGCAGTTCTTC. The encoded protein is CATGSSGSSDVQFF.